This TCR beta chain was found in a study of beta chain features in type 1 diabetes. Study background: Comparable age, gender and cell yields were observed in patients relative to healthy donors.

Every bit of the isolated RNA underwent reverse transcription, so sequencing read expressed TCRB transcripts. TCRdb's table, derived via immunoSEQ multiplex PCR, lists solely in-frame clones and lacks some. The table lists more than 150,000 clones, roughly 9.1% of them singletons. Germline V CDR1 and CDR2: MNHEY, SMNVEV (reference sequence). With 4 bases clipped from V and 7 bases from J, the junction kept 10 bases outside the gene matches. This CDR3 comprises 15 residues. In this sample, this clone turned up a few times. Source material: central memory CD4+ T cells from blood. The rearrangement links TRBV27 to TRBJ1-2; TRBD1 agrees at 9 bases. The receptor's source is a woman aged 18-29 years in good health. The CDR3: CASSSLQGAGSGYTF. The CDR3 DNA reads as TGTGCCAGCAGTTCATTACAGGGGGCTGGGAGTGGCTACACCTTC.